The 18 T cell receptor beta chains reported below all come from one sample, sequenced in a study of blood T cell repertoires in COVID-19. Data came from immunoSEQ multiplex PCR; TCRdb stores just in-frame clones and leaves some out. The table records roughly 670,000 clones, about 87% of them present only once. The sequenced sample was peripheral blood. These receptors came from a woman aged 18-35 years with acute or convalescent COVID-19.

The count of this clone is one. V gene TRBV19 combines with J gene TRBJ1-1; the D gene is possibly TRBD1 (6 bases). The CDR3 runs to 13 residues. CDR1 is LNHDA, CDR2 SQIVND, per germline (reference sequence). V was cut by 6 bases and J by 4 bases, with 12 bases left in between. CDR3 nucleotides: TGTGCCAGTAGCACCACAGGGTTCACTGAAGCTTTCTTT. Residues: CASSTTGFTEAFF.

The chain employs TRBV7-3 and TRBJ1-1; no clear D. V lost 0 bases and J 2 bases, leaving 10 bases between the germline ends. The CDR3 contains 15 residues. Germline V gene sequence: CDR1 SGHTA, CDR2 FQGTGA. In DNA form, the CDR3 reads TGTGCCAGCAGCTTAACCCCTGGGAGCAACACTGAAGCTTTCTTT. Protein product: CASSLTPGSNTEAFF. The variable domain in full, completed from reference TRBV7-3 and TRBJ1-1, reads GAGVSQTPSNKVTEKGKYVELRCDPISGHTALYWYRQSLGQGPEFLIYFQGTGAADDSGLPNDRFFAVRPEGSVSTLKIQRTERGDSAVYLCASSLTPGSNTEAFFGQGTRLTVV.

The J gene is TRBJ1-1, the V gene TRBV29-1; D unclear. The germline V gene encodes CDR1 SQVTM and CDR2 ANQGSEA. The CDR3 runs 12 residues. Trimming cost V 2 bases and J 7 bases, with 11 bases left between them. CDR3 bases: TGCAGCGTTGAAATTGGCCGATATGAAGCTTTCTTT. Translating gives CSVEIGRYEAFF.

V usage is TRBV30 and J usage is TRBJ1-2; D unclear. Trimming took 0 bases from V and 4 from J, leaving 12 bases between them. The CDR3 consists of 14 residues. Germline values: CDR1 GTSNPN, CDR2 SVGIG (reference sequence). The CDR3 sequence is CAWSVRNFPYGYTF. CDR3 coding DNA: TGTGCCTGGAGTGTCAGGAATTTCCCCTATGGCTACACCTTC.

The rearrangement links TRBV5-1 to TRBJ2-7, with 7 bases aligning to TRBD1. V lost 1 base, J lost 1 base, and 5 bases stayed unmatched. Germline CDR1 SGHRS, CDR2 YFSETQ. The CDR3 totals 15 residues. CDR3 nucleotide sequence: TGCGCCAGCAGCTTGCCGGGCAGGGGGTCCTACGAGCAGTACTTC. The encoded protein is CASSLPGRGSYEQYF.

The chain employs TRBV19 and TRBJ1-1; D possibly corresponds to TRBD1 (5 bases). Germline V gives CDR1 LNHDA, CDR2 SQIVND (reference sequence). The CDR3 spans 16 residues. V was cut by 4 bases and J by 6 bases, with 21 bases left in between. The CDR3 protein is CASSKIQGKRKPEAFF. DNA of the CDR3: TGTGCCAGTAGTAAAATCCAGGGAAAAAGGAAACCTGAAGCTTTCTTT.

The CDR3 DNA is TGTGCCAGCAGCTTAGCCGGACAGACAAATCAGCCCCAGCATTTT. This gives the protein CASSLAGQTNQPQHF. V gene TRBV11-2 combines with J gene TRBJ1-5; tentative D call: TRBD1 (6 bases). This CDR3 is 15 amino acids long. Trimming pared 1 base from V and 4 bases from J, leaving 11 bases between. Germline loops: CDR1 SGHAT, CDR2 FQNNGV.

This chain uses TRBV4-1 with TRBJ1-2; 8 nucleotides agree with TRBD1. The trim removed 0 bases at V and 5 bases at J, leaving 11 bases unmatched. Germline V lookup: CDR1 MGHRA, CDR2 YSYEKL. This CDR3 spans 17 amino acids. Here the CDR3 reads CASSQDRGQTFYYGYTF. The CDR3 nucleotides are TGCGCCAGCAGCCAAGACAGGGGGCAGACTTTTTATTATGGCTACACCTTC.

This clone was recorded once. The chain has TRBV4-2 and TRBJ1-1; D is uncertain. Trimming removed 0 bases from V and 1 base from J, with 12 bases in between. Germline V gene lookup returns CDR1 LGHNA and CDR2 YNFKEQ. The CDR3 contains 16 residues. The CDR3 DNA is TGTGCCAGCAGCCAAGATTACGGCGAGGGGAACACTGAAGCTTTCTTT. Its translation is CASSQDYGEGNTEAFF.

The CDR3 sequence is CASSAGTWEQYF. CDR3 DNA sequence: TGTGCCAGCAGCGCAGGGACTTGGGAGCAGTACTTC. The rearrangement joins TRBV5-6 to TRBJ2-7; weak D call: TRBD2 (6 bases). V was shortened by 4 bases and J by 7 bases, with 12 bases between the two germline ends. The CDR3 consists of 12 residues. Germline lookup yields CDR1 SGHDT and CDR2 YYEEEE.

In this sample, this clone turned up a few times. This chain links TRBV5-6 with TRBJ1-2; a possible D gene is TRBD1 (5 bases). This CDR3 comprises 15 residues. V was trimmed by 4 bases and J by 5 bases, leaving 18 bases between them. Germline V CDR1 and CDR2: SGHDT, YYEEEE. The CDR3 sequence: CASSQGAKRWYGYTF. DNA of the CDR3: TGTGCCAGCAGCCAGGGCGCCAAAAGGTGGTATGGCTACACCTTC.

V is TRBV7-8 and J is TRBJ2-7; 11 nucleotides line up with TRBD1. Trimming at V came to 5 bases and at J to 5 bases, leaving 11 bases not matched to a gene. Germline V CDR1 and CDR2: SGHVS, FQNEAQ. CDR3 length: 16 residues. The CDR3 region has the DNA TGTGCCAGCAGCACCGCGGACAGGGGGCTGTTAGACGAGCAGTACTTC. As protein: CASSTADRGLLDEQYF.

The V and J genes are TRBV23-1 and TRBJ1-4; the D is unclear. TRBV23-1 is identified as an open reading frame with a role that is uncertain. Trimming took off 4 bases at V and 7 bases at J, with 19 bases between the two ends. CDR3 length: 16 residues. The CDR3 bases are TGCGCCAGCAGTCCCCGTCGCGCCCCGGGAAGTGAAAAACTGTTTTTT. This gives the protein CASSPRRAPGSEKLFF.

The V and J genes are TRBV18 and TRBJ1-5; 8 bases align to TRBD1. The CDR3 has 14 residues. V was pared by 3 bases and J by 9 bases, with 7 bases of the junction left unmatched. CDR1 and CDR2 (germline): KGHSH, LQKENI. In DNA form, the CDR3 reads TGTGCCAGCTCACCCGGACAGGGCCTGGGGCCCCAGCATTTT. Its protein is CASSPGQGLGPQHF.

This chain joins TRBV19 and TRBJ1-2; 7 bases align to TRBD1. Looked up from germline, CDR1 is LNHDA and CDR2 is SQIVND (reference sequence). The CDR3 is 15 amino acids. Trimming cost V 5 bases and J 4 bases; bases outside gene matches: 10. The CDR3 DNA reads as TGTGCCAGTAGTTCCGGACAGGTGAACCTCTATGGCTACACCTTC. This codes for CASSSGQVNLYGYTF.

The CDR3 region is CASSLGRGLGYQETQYF. The CDR3 DNA reads as TGTGCCAGCAGCTTAGGTCGGGGACTAGGATACCAAGAGACCCAGTACTTC. V gene TRBV13 combines with J gene TRBJ2-5, with 8 bases that match TRBD2. The CDR3 length is 17 residues. CDR1 is PRHDT, CDR2 FYEKMQ, per germline (reference sequence). The J segment lost 0 bases and the V segment lost 0 bases, leaving 6 bases of the junction unmatched.

The chain couples TRBV5-1 to TRBJ1-1; 7 bases are a match to TRBD1. CDR1 and CDR2 (germline): SGHRS, YFSETQ. This CDR3 has 16 amino acids. The ends lost 4 bases at V and 1 base at J; junction bases unmatched: 10. DNA for the CDR3: TGCGCCAGCAGCCTGGGTAGGGGACAGTCGAACACTGAAGCTTTCTTT. It specifies CASSLGRGQSNTEAFF.

V and J are TRBV10-3 and TRBJ1-1, with D possibly being TRBD1 (6 bases). CDR3 size: 16 residues. V shed 7 bases and J shed 0 bases, with 18 bases lying between them. The germline gives CDR1 ENHRY, CDR2 SYGVKD. CDR3 residues: CAIKDSSLAMNTEAFF. The CDR3 DNA reads as TGTGCCATCAAGGACAGTTCGTTGGCTATGAACACTGAAGCTTTCTTT.